One TCR beta chain is described in this entry. This sample is part of a study of shared clonotypes between healthy human individuals. Using immunoSEQ multiplex PCR, the repertoire was profiled, and TCRdb retains in-frame clones only, with some absent. Of 2 million to 3 million clones listed, 80% to 95% were seen once; the top ten hold about 0.38%. This CDR3 is 15 amino acids long. The germline gives CDR1 SGHAT, CDR2 FQNNGV. V was trimmed by 5 bases and J by 5 bases, leaving 16 bases between them. Donors comprised healthy HIV-negative adults lacking recent acute infections or vaccinations. The clonotype originates from a man in his late teens or twenties in good health. Some clones in this sample may be carry-over from other donors' samples. The V gene is TRBV11-2, the J gene TRBJ1-5; D remains ambiguous. The sample taken for sequencing was naive CD4+ T cells from PBMCs. Subset noted: CD45RA+ positively selected. The CDR3 loop reads CASSRASGWDQPQHF. The CDR3 nucleotides are TGTGCCAGCAGCCGGGCTAGCGGGTGGGATCAGCCCCAGCATTTT.